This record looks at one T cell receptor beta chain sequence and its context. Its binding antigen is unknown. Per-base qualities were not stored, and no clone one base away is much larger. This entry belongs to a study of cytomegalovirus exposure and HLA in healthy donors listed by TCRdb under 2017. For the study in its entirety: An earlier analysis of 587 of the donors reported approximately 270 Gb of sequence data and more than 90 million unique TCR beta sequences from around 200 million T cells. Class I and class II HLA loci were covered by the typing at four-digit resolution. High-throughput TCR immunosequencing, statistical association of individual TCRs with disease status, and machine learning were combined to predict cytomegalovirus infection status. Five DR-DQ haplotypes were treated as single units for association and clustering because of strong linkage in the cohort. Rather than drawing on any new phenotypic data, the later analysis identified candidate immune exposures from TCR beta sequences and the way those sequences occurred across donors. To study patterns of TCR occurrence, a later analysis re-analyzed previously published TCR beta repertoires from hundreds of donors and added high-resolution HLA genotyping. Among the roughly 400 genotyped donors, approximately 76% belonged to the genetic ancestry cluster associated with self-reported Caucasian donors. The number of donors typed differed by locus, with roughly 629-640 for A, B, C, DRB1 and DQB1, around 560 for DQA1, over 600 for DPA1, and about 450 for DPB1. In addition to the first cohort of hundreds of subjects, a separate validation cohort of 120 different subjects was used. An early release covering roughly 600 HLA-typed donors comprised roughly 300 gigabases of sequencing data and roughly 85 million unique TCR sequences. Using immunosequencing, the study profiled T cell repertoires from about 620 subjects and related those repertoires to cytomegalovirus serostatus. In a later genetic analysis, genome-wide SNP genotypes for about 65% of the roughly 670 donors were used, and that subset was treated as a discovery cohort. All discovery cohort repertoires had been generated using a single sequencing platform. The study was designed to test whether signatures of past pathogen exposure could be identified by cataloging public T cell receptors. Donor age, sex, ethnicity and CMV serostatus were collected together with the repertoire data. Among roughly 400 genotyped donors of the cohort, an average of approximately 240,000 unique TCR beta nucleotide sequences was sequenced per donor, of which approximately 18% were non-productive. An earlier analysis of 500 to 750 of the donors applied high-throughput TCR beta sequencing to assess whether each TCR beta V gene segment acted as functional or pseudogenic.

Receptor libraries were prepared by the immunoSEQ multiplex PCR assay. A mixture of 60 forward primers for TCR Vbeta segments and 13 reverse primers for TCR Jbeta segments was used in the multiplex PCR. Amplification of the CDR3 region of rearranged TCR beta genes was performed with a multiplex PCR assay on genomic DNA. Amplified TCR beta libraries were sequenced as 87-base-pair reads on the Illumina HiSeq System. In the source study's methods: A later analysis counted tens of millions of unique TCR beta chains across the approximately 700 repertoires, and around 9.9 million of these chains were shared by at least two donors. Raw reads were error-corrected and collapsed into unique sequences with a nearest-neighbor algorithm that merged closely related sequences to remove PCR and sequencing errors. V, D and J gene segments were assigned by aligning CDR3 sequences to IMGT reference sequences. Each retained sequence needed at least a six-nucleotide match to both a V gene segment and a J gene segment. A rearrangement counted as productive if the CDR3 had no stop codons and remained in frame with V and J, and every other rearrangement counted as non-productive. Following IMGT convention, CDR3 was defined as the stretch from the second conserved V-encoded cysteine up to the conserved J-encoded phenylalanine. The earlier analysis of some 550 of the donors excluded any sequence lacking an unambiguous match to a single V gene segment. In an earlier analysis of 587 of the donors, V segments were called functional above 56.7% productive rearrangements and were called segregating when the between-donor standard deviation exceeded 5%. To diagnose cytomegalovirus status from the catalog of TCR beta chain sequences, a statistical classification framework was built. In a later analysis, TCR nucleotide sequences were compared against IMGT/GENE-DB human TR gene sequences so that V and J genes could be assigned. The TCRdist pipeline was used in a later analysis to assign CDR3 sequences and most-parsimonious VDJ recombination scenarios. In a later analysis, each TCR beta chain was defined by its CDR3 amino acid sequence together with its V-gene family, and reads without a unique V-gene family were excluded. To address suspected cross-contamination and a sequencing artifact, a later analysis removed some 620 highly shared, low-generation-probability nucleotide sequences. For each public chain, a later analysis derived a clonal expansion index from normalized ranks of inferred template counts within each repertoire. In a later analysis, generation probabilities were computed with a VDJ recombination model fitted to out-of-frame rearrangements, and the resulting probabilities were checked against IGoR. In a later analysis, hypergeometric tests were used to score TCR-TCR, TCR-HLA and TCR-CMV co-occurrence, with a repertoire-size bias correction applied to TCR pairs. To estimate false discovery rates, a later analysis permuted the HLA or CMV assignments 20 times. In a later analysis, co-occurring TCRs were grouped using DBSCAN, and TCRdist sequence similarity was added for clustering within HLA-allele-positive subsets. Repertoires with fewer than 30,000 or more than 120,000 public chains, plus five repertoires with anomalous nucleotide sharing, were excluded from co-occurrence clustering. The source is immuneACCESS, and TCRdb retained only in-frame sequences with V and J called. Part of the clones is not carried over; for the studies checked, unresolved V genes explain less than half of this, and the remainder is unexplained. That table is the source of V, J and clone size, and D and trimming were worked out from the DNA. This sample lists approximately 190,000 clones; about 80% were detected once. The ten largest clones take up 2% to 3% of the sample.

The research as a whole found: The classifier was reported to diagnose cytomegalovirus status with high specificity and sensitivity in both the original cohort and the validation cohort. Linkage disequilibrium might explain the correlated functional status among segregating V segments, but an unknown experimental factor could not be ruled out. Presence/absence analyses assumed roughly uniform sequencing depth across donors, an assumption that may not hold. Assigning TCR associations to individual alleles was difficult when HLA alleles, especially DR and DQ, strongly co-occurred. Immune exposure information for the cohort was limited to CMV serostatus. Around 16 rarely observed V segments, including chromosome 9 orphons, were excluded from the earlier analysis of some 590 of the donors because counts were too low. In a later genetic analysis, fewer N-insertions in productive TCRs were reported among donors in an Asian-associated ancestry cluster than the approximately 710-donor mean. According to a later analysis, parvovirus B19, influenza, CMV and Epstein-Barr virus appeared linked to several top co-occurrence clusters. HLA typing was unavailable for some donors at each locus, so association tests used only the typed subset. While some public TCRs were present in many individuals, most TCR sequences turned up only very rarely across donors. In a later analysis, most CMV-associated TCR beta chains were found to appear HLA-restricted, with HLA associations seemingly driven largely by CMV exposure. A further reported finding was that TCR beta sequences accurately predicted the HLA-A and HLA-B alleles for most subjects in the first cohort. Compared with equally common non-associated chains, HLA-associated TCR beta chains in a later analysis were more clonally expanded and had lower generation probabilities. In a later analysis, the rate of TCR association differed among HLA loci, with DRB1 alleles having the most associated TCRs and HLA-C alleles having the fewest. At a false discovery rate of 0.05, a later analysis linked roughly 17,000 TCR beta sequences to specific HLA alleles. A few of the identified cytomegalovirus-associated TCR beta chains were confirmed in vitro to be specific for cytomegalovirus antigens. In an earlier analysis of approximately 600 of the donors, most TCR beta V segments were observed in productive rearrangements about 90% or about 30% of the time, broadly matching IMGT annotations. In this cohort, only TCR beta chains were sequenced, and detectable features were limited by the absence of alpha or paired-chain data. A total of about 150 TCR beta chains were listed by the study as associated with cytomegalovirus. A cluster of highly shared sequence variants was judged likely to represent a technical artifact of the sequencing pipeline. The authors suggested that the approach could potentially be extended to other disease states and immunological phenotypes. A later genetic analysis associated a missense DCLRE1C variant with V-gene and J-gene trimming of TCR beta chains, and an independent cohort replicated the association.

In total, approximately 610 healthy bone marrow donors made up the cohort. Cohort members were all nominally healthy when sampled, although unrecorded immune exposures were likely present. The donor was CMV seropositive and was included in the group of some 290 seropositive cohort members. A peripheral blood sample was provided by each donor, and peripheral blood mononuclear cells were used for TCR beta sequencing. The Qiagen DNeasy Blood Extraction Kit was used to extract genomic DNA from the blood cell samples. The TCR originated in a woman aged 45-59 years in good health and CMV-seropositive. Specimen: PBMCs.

This receptor has the CDR3 CASSLGGQWVEQYF. The DNA sequence is as follows: TGTGCCAGCAGCTTGGGGGGGCAATGGGTCGAGCAGTACTTC. In this chain, TRBV7-2 is recombined with TRBJ2-7; matching of 7 bases hints at TRBD2 as the D gene. CDR1 SGHTA and CDR2 FQGNSA were looked up in the germline V gene. From the cysteine through the phenylalanine, the CDR3 covers 14 amino acids. Just CDR3 DNA is preserved here, 42 bases in frame from base 1. V drops 3 bases and J drops 6 bases, leaving 15 bases in between.